This T cell receptor (beta chain) was sequenced for a study of blood T cell repertoires in COVID-19. Sequenced by immunoSEQ multiplex PCR; TCRdb stores in-frame clones only, minus some. The data show about 400,000 clones, 80% to 90% seen once. The CDR3 spans 18 residues. The V gene lost 4 bases and the J gene lost 2 bases, with 21 bases spanning the gap. Per germline, CDR1 SGHVS and CDR2 FNYEAQ. The clonotype comes from a woman in her fifties or sixties who had recovered from COVID-19. This sequence joins TRBV7-6 and TRBJ1-5; weak D call: TRBD1 (6 bases). Sequencing input: PBMCs or T cells enriched from blood (not recorded which). CDR3 sequence: CASSSGPGGTVGNQPQHF. The CDR3 DNA reads as TGTGCCAGCAGCTCCGGCCCGGGGGGCACCGTCGGCAATCAGCCCCAGCATTTT.